The rows below give T cell receptor beta chains drawn from one sample of a study of control samples from healthy donors and cancer patients. The assay was immunoSEQ multiplex PCR, and TCRdb's table has in-frame clones only and misses some. In the table there are 100,000 to 150,000 clones, just under 95% of which are singletons. The sequencing sample was made of blood. The receptors come from a man in his thirties or forties in good health. The CDR3 runs from the conserved cysteine through the conserved F or W. A D gene is named only where the DNA matches it firmly. The size of a clone is reported for some rows only, either as once, few or many, or as a class for expanded clones.

V gene	J gene	clone size	D gene	CDR3 DNA	CDR3 protein
TRBV3-1/TRBV3-2	TRBJ2-5	NA	NA	TGTGCCAGCAGCCAAGGACATTTTCAAGAGACCCAGTACTTC	CASSQGHFQETQYF
TRBV5-5	TRBJ1-5	NA	NA	TGTGCCAGCAGCTTTGACAGCAATCAGCCCCAGCATTTT	CASSFDSNQPQHF
TRBV7-2	TRBJ2-7	NA	NA	TGTGCCAGCAGCCTTGGGGGGGGGCTCTCCTACGAGCAGTACTTC	CASSLGGGLSYEQYF
TRBV27	TRBJ2-7	NA	NA	TGTGCCAGCAGTTTCATGACTCCGGGTGGCGAGCAGTACTTC	CASSFMTPGGEQYF
TRBV5-1	TRBJ2-3	NA	NA	TGCGCCAGCAGCTTGGAAGGACGAATCGGCCCAGATACGCAGTATTTT	CASSLEGRIGPDTQYF
TRBV9	TRBJ1-3	NA	NA	TGTGCCAGCAGCGTAGCTGGAGGGGGTAACTCTGGAAACACCATATATTTT	CASSVAGGGNSGNTIYF
TRBV30	TRBJ1-2	once	NA	TGTGCCTGGAGCGAGACGGGTAATGGCTACACCTTC	CAWSETGNGYTF
TRBV2	TRBJ1-2	NA	NA	TGTGCCAGCAGTGTTGGTCAGGATCGCTTTTGGGTCTTC	CASSVGQDRFWVF
TRBV7-2	TRBJ2-5	NA	NA	TGTGCCAGCAGCTTATCGACCGGGGGTGCCTTCCAAGAGACCCAGTACTTC	CASSLSTGGAFQETQYF
TRBV7-9	TRBJ2-7	NA	NA	TGTGCCAGCAGCTCGAGCCGGGCGTTTCTCCTCCACGAGCAGTACTTC	CASSSSRAFLLHEQYF
TRBV6-2/TRBV6-3	TRBJ1-2	NA	NA	TGTGCCAGCAGTACCCTCACAGCTAACTATGGCTACACCTTC	CASSTLTANYGYTF
TRBV4-3	TRBJ1-2	NA	NA	TGCGCCAGCAGGCCTCGGGCAGAGATTAACTATGGCTACACCTTC	CASRPRAEINYGYTF
TRBV3-1/TRBV3-2	TRBJ2-4	NA	TRBD1	TGTGCCAGCAGCCAGGGTTTGGGACAGGAGAGCATTCAGTACTTC	CASSQGLGQESIQYF
TRBV3-1/TRBV3-2	TRBJ1-2	NA	NA	TGTGCCAGCACCGGGGACGTGGAGGGCTACACCTTC	CASTGDVEGYTF
TRBV3-1/TRBV3-2	TRBJ2-5	NA	NA	TGTGCCAGCAGCCAAGTTCGCGGTAGGGAGACCCAGTACTTC	CASSQVRGRETQYF
TRBV19	TRBJ1-1	NA	NA	TGTGCCAGCGCCCTCGCGTCAGTGAACACTGAAGCTTTCTTT	CASALASVNTEAFF
TRBV9	TRBJ1-2	once	NA	TGTGCCAGCAGCGCCCCGGATGGCTACACCTTC	CASSAPDGYTF
TRBV19	TRBJ1-2	NA	NA	TGTGCCAGTAGTAGGGGACCGGGAAGGGAGTACTATGGCTACACCTTC	CASSRGPGREYYGYTF
TRBV12-3/TRBV12-4	TRBJ2-2	once	NA	TGTGCCAGCAGGGCGAGAGGGGAGCTGTTTTTT	CASRARGELFF
TRBV7-6	TRBJ2-1	NA	NA	TGTGCCAGCAGCTCCCACAATGAGCAGTTCTTC	CASSSHNEQFF
TRBV7-9	TRBJ2-5	NA	TRBD2	TGTGCCAGCAGCCCTGGGACTAGCGGGGGCCGAGGAGAAGAGACCCAGTACTTC	CASSPGTSGGRGEETQYF
TRBV30	TRBJ2-7	NA	NA	TGTGCCTGGAGCCGGAGCGGCATCCACGAGCAGTACTTC	CAWSRSGIHEQYF
TRBV13	TRBJ1-6	NA	NA	TGTGCCAGCAGCCGCAGGGTCCCCTATAATTCACCCCTCCACTTT	CASSRRVPYNSPLHF
TRBV29-1	TRBJ2-3	NA	TRBD2	TGCAGCGTTGAGGGGACTAGCGGGGGGAACACAGATACGCAGTATTTT	CSVEGTSGGNTDTQYF
TRBV12-3/TRBV12-4	TRBJ2-5	NA	TRBD2	TGTGCCAGCAGTTCCGGGGGGAGAGAGACCCAGTACTTC	CASSSGGRETQYF
TRBV9	TRBJ1-3	NA	NA	TGTGCCAGCAGCCTAACCGGGCAGACCTACAGCAACACCATATATTTT	CASSLTGQTYSNTIYF
TRBV4-3	TRBJ2-1	once	NA	TGCGCCAGCAGCCACTCCACAGGGGGGGATTACAATGAGCAGTTCTTC	CASSHSTGGDYNEQFF
TRBV5-1	TRBJ1-1	NA	TRBD1	TGCGCCAGCAGCCTGGACGGACAGGCGAACACTGAAGCTTTCTTT	CASSLDGQANTEAFF
TRBV5-5	TRBJ2-7	NA	NA	TGTGCCAGCAGCTTGGTACCTGACTCCTACGAGCAGTACTTC	CASSLVPDSYEQYF
TRBV7-8	TRBJ1-3	NA	NA	TGTGCCAGCAGCCCAGGGACCGCGGGGAGAAACACCATATATTTT	CASSPGTAGRNTIYF
TRBV18	TRBJ2-5	NA	NA	TGTGCCAGCTCACCCTCGGGACCAGAGACCCAGTACTTC	CASSPSGPETQYF
TRBV7-6	TRBJ1-6	NA	NA	TGTGCCAGCAGCTTAAGTAGCGGGGTTTCGGTGGTTCGTTCACCCCTCCACTTT	CASSLSSGVSVVRSPLHF
TRBV3-1/TRBV3-2	TRBJ2-3	NA	TRBD2	TGTGCCAGCAGCCAAGGGACTAGCCCAGATACGCAGTATTTT	CASSQGTSPDTQYF
TRBV2	TRBJ1-1	NA	NA	TGTGCCAGCAGCCGCGACCAAAGTTTGGGCCGTGCTTTCTTT	CASSRDQSLGRAFF
TRBV2	TRBJ1-2	NA	NA	TGTGCCAGCAGTGAGCGGCGTCGTGAAGGTCGGGGCTACACCTTC	CASSERRREGRGYTF
TRBV3-1/TRBV3-2	TRBJ1-1	NA	TRBD1	TGTGCCAGCAGCCTCAGGGGGTTTGGCGCTGAAGCTTTCTTT	CASSLRGFGAEAFF
TRBV25-1	TRBJ1-1	NA	NA	TGTGCCAGCAGTGAATACCAGGGGAGAATCACTGAAGCTTTCTTT	CASSEYQGRITEAFF
TRBV5-8	TRBJ1-2	NA	TRBD1	TGTGCCAGCAGCTTGGTGAGGACAGGGGTCTATGGCTACACCTTC	CASSLVRTGVYGYTF
TRBV4-2	TRBJ1-1	once	NA	TGTGCCAGCAGCCAAGACGGTGTGAACACTGAAGCTTTCTTT	CASSQDGVNTEAFF
TRBV28	TRBJ1-4	NA	NA	TGTGCCAGCAGTTTCGGCGGGGGAGGGACTAATGAAAAACTGTTTTTT	CASSFGGGGTNEKLFF
TRBV7-9	TRBJ1-4	NA	NA	TGTGCCAGCAGCCCAGGACAGCCTAATGAAAAACTGTTTTTT	CASSPGQPNEKLFF
TRBV3-1/TRBV3-2	TRBJ2-7	NA	TRBD1	TGTGCCAGCAGCCGGACAGGGCACGAGCAGTACTTC	CASSRTGHEQYF
TRBV11-1	TRBJ1-2	NA	TRBD1	TGTGCCAGCAGCCGAGGACAGGGGGCCCACTATGGCTACACCTTC	CASSRGQGAHYGYTF
TRBV18	TRBJ1-1	NA	TRBD1	TGTGCCAGCTCACTCGGGACAGGGTGGATGAACACTGAAGCTTTCTTT	CASSLGTGWMNTEAFF
TRBV3-1/TRBV3-2	TRBJ1-2	NA	NA	TGTGCCAGCAGCCAAAGGGACGCTCTCTATGGCTACACCTTC	CASSQRDALYGYTF
TRBV30	TRBJ1-2	once	NA	TGTGCCTGGAGCCCCGGGGGGGGCTACACCTTC	CAWSPGGGYTF
TRBV6-6	TRBJ2-3	NA	TRBD1	TGTGCCAGCAGTTACCCCGGGGACAGGGGGACAGATACGCAGTATTTT	CASSYPGDRGTDTQYF
TRBV2	TRBJ2-2	NA	NA	TGTGCCAGCATTACCCTCCCGAACACCGGGGAGCTGTTTTTT	CASITLPNTGELFF
TRBV15	TRBJ2-3	NA	TRBD2	TGTGCCACCAGCAGAGATCAACCGGGGGGGGATACGCAGTATTTT	CATSRDQPGGDTQYF
TRBV27	TRBJ1-2	NA	NA	TGTGCCAGCGGACGGGGAGATGGCTACACCTTC	CASGRGDGYTF
TRBV30	TRBJ2-6	NA	NA	TGTGCCTGGATCAGAACAGGGCTTGGGGCCAACGTCCTGACTTTC	CAWIRTGLGANVLTF